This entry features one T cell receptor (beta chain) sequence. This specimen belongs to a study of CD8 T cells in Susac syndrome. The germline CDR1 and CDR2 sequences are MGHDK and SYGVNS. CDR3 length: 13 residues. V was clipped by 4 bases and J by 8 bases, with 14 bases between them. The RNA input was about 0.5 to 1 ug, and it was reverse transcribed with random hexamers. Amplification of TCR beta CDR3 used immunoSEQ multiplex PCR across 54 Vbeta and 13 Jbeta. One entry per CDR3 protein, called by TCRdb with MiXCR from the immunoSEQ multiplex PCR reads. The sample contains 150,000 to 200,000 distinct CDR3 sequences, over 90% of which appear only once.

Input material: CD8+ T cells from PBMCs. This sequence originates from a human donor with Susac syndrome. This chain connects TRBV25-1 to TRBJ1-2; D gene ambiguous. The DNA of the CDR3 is TGTGCCAGCAGTGCCGATCAGACGATCGGCTACACCTTC. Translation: CASSADQTIGYTF.